Each of the 20 T cell receptor beta chains below was sequenced from the same sample in a study of cytomegalovirus exposure and HLA in healthy donors. Using immunoSEQ multiplex PCR, the repertoire was profiled, and TCRdb retains in-frame clones only, with some absent. The table records tens of thousands of clones, approximately 96% of them present only once. Sequenced sample: PBMCs. The receptor set was obtained from a man in his late teens or twenties in good health and CMV-seronegative.

This clone was recorded once. The chain employs TRBV13 and TRBJ2-7; 10 bases fit TRBD1. Germline V gene sequence: CDR1 PRHDT, CDR2 FYEKMQ (reference sequence). The CDR3 length is 17 residues. Trimming removed 5 bases from V and 2 bases from J; junction bases left unmatched: 12. CDR3: CASSPAPDRGSTYEQYF. CDR3 nucleotides: TGTGCCAGCAGCCCAGCGCCGGACAGGGGGTCGACCTACGAGCAGTACTTC.

In DNA, the CDR3 is TGCGCCAGCAGAGCTTACAGGGATAGCAATCAGCCCCAGCATTTT. Translating gives CASRAYRDSNQPQHF. The chain carries TRBV4-1 and TRBJ1-5, with D possibly matching TRBD1 (6 bases). Trimming took off 6 bases at V and 0 bases at J, with 12 bases between the two ends. Germline CDR1 is MGHRA and CDR2 is YSYEKL. The CDR3 spans 15 residues.

The gene calls are TRBV4-2 and TRBJ2-7; 7 bases are shared with TRBD2. After removal of 0 bases from V and 2 bases from J, the junction contained 4 bases not matched to a gene. The V gene's germline CDR1 is LGHNA and CDR2 YNFKEQ. The CDR3 extends over 15 amino acids. CDR3 sequence (DNA): TGTGCCAGCAGCCAAGAGGCTAGCGGAACCTACGAGCAGTACTTC. Its translation is CASSQEASGTYEQYF.

A single count supports this clone. This sequence joins TRBV11-2 and TRBJ2-7; 11 bases agree with TRBD2. The V and J ends lost 1 base and 0 bases, in that order; junction bases with no gene match: 8. CDR1 and CDR2 from the germline V gene are SGHAT and FQNNGV. The CDR3 covers 18 residues. CDR3 amino acids: CASSLVLASGRSSYEQYF. As DNA, the CDR3 is TGTGCCAGCAGCTTAGTTCTTGCTAGCGGGAGGAGCTCCTACGAGCAGTACTTC.

The chain links TRBV16 to TRBJ2-5; D is ambiguous. The CDR3 extends over 16 amino acids. CDR1 and CDR2 from the germline V gene are KGHSY and FQNENV. Deletions cut 2 bases from V and 1 base from J, with 14 bases between. CDR3: CASSQDNGGGQETQYF. The CDR3 coding sequence is TGTGCCAGCAGCCAAGATAATGGCGGCGGCCAAGAGACCCAGTACTTC.

V gene TRBV9 combines with J gene TRBJ1-4, with 11 bases aligning to TRBD1. The germline V gene has CDR1 SGDLS and CDR2 YYNGEE. The CDR3 runs to 21 residues. Trimming cost V 3 bases and J 7 bases; bases outside gene matches: 23. The CDR3 loop is CASSAPATLGQGARGIEKLFF. DNA for the CDR3: TGTGCCAGCAGCGCCCCAGCCACCCTAGGACAGGGGGCGAGAGGGATTGAAAAACTGTTTTTT.

The rearrangement joins TRBV7-2 to TRBJ2-2; 8 positions match TRBD1. The CDR3 runs 16 residues. Trimming took 5 bases from V and 4 from J; bases not matched to a gene: 9. CDR1 and CDR2 (germline): SGHTA, FQGNSA. CDR3 DNA: TGTGCCAGCAGCCAACAATGGACAGGGCGCACCGGGGAGCTGTTTTTT. The encoded protein is CASSQQWTGRTGELFF. Filled out from reference TRBV7-2 and TRBJ2-2, the complete variable domain reads GAGVSQSPSNKVTEKGKDVELRCDPISGHTALYWYRQSLGQGLEFLIYFQGNSAPDKSGLPSDRFSAERTGGSVSTLTIQRTQQEDSAVYLCASSQQWTGRTGELFFGEGSRLTVL.

The chain uses TRBV7-9 and TRBJ1-1; TRBD1 might be the D (5 bases). This CDR3 spans 16 amino acids. Germline V lookup: CDR1 SEHNR, CDR2 FQNEAQ (reference sequence). Trimming pared 1 base from V and 5 bases from J, leaving 17 bases between. This CDR3 is CASSLVFGGKGTEAFF. For the CDR3, the DNA is TGTGCCAGCAGCTTAGTTTTTGGTGGAAAGGGGACTGAAGCTTTCTTT.

CDR3 nucleotide sequence: TGCGCCAGCAGCCAAGAGGGAGTGAGCTATGGCTACACCTTC. Translating gives CASSQEGVSYGYTF. The chain recombines TRBV4-3 with TRBJ1-2, with D hard to call. Germline assignment: CDR1 LGHNA and CDR2 YSLEER. V gave up 0 bases and J gave up 4 bases, with 9 bases separating them. This CDR3 is 14 amino acids long.

The gene calls are TRBV7-6 and TRBJ2-5, with 10 bases that match TRBD2. CDR1 SGHVS and CDR2 FNYEAQ come from the germline V gene. The V gene end was trimmed by 5 bases and the J gene end by 5 bases; junction bases not matched to a gene: 8. This CDR3 is 15 amino acids long. The CDR3 DNA reads as TGTGCCAGCAGCAAAGGGACTAGCGAGAGGGAGACCCAGTACTTC. The encoded protein is CASSKGTSERETQYF.

V is TRBV7-2 and J is TRBJ2-7, with 8 positions matching TRBD2. This CDR3 region has 14 residues. CDR1 and CDR2 from the germline V gene are SGHTA and FQGNSA. The V segment lost 7 bases and the J segment 0 bases; nucleotides outside the gene matches: 5. The CDR3 DNA reads TGTGCCAGCACCCGAACTAGCGGCTCCTACGAGCAGTACTTC. It encodes CASTRTSGSYEQYF. Looking up the rest from reference TRBV7-2 and TRBJ2-7 gives the full variable domain: GAGVSQSPSNKVTEKGKDVELRCDPISGHTALYWYRQSLGQGLEFLIYFQGNSAPDKSGLPSDRFSAERTGGSVSTLTIQRTQQEDSAVYLCASTRTSGSYEQYFGPGTRLTVT.

V is TRBV20-1 and J is TRBJ2-7; D is ambiguous. V lost 7 bases to trimming and J lost 2 bases, with 9 bases between them. The CDR3 covers 11 residues. Germline V gives CDR1 DFQATT, CDR2 SNEGSKA (reference sequence). The CDR3 DNA is TGCAGTGTGTCCGTAACCTACGAGCAGTACTTC. This sequence encodes CSVSVTYEQYF.

The chain links TRBV30 to TRBJ1-6, with a weak D call TRBD1 (5 bases). Germline-derived CDR1 and CDR2 are GTSNPN and SVGIG (reference sequence). Trimming removed 2 bases at V and 9 bases at J, with 11 bases between. The CDR3 is 13 residues long. CDR3 amino acids: CAWSTQAGSPLHF. The CDR3 bases are TGTGCCTGGAGTACACAGGCCGGTTCACCCCTCCACTTT.

V is TRBV7-6 and J is TRBJ1-1, with D unresolved. Germline CDR1 SGHVS, CDR2 FNYEAQ. The CDR3 sequence is 13 residues long. The V end lost 2 bases, the J end lost 2 bases, and 6 bases lay between the germline ends. For the CDR3, the DNA is TGTGCCAGCAGCTTATATGTAAACACTGAAGCTTTCTTT. This codes for CASSLYVNTEAFF.

The table lists this clone with a few counts. The chain employs TRBV2 and TRBJ1-5; TRBD1 aligns across 7 bases. The CDR3 sequence is 14 residues long. The V segment lost 3 bases and the J segment 6 bases; nucleotides outside the gene matches: 5. Germline lookup yields CDR1 SNHLY and CDR2 FYNNEI. The CDR3, as DNA: TGTGCCAGCAGTGACAGGGGGGTAGGTCAGCCCCAGCATTTT. Translation: CASSDRGVGQPQHF. The full variable domain, in which reference TRBV2 and TRBJ1-5 provide the parts outside the CDR3, is EPEVTQTPSHQVTQMGQEVILRCVPISNHLYFYWYRQILGQKVEFLVSFYNNEISEKSEIFDDQFSVERPDGSNFTLKIRSTKLEDSAMYFCASSDRGVGQPQHFGDGTRLSIL.

The V call is TRBV28, the J call TRBJ1-2; D is ambiguous. The CDR3 has 12 amino acids. The germline CDR1 and CDR2 sequences are MDHEN and SYDVKM. V was cut by 7 bases and J by 7 bases, with 13 bases left in between. CDR3: CASTEGSTGYTF. The CDR3 region has the DNA TGTGCCAGCACCGAGGGAAGTACTGGCTACACCTTC.

The chain couples TRBV19 to TRBJ2-1, with 8 bases identical to TRBD2. Germline lookup yields CDR1 LNHDA and CDR2 SQIVND (reference sequence). This CDR3 has 15 amino acids. After removal of 9 bases from V and 8 bases from J, the junction contained 15 bases not matched to a gene. CDR3 nucleotides: TGTGCCAGGGGAAAGCTCGCGGGAGGAGGATATGAGCAGTTCTTC. Translating gives CARGKLAGGGYEQFF.

The rearrangement uses TRBV4-1 and TRBJ2-7; possibly TRBD2 for D (5 bases). Trimming took 1 base from V and 3 from J, leaving 13 bases between them. The CDR3 covers 15 residues. The germline CDR1 and CDR2 sequences are MGHRA and YSYEKL. The CDR3 reads CASSQVQSGSYEQYF. In DNA form, the CDR3 reads TGCGCCAGCAGCCAAGTTCAATCGGGGAGCTACGAGCAGTACTTC.

This chain connects TRBV28 to TRBJ2-7; D might be TRBD2 (6 bases). The CDR3 length is 13 residues. Trimming removed 7 bases at V and 1 base at J, with 11 bases between. Germline CDR1 reads MDHEN; CDR2 reads SYDVKM. The CDR3 sequence: CASTPGRSYEQYF. The CDR3 nucleotides are TGTGCCAGCACTCCAGGGAGGTCCTACGAGCAGTACTTC.

A single count supports this clone. This chain joins TRBV7-9 and TRBJ2-5; D gene unclear. Trimming removed 1 base at V and 2 bases at J, with 8 bases between. The CDR3 is made up of 14 amino acids. Per the germline V gene, CDR1 is SEHNR and CDR2 is FQNEAQ (reference sequence). CDR3 protein: CASSLVREQETQYF. As DNA, the CDR3 is TGTGCCAGCAGCTTAGTGAGAGAGCAAGAGACCCAGTACTTC.